This TCR beta chain was identified during a study of identical twins. Overall study results and limits: High-abundance cord blood beta clonotypes had fewer insertions; memory repertoires showed none. The analysis was cross-sectional rather than longitudinal within donors.

Germline V gives CDR1 MDHEN, CDR2 SYDVKM. The CDR3 is made up of 18 amino acids. V was clipped by 4 bases and J by 2 bases, with 21 bases between them. TCRdb fed the 5' RACE reads into MiXCR, producing one record per CDR3 protein. The sample yields 500,000 or so distinct CDR3 sequences, 14% seen once. Concerning this clonotype itself: The antigen is unknown.

The same data also went into a second study, on yellow fever vaccine responses in identical twins.

This chain links TRBV28 with TRBJ1-5; D remains ambiguous. Sequencing input: CD4+ T cells sorted from blood. The TCR was taken from a woman aged 18-29 years in good health. This chain's CDR3 is CASSYLSVWAQGNQPQHF. The CDR3 DNA sequence: TGTGCCAGCAGTTACCTCAGTGTGTGGGCTCAAGGCAATCAGCCCCAGCATTTT.